The present T cell receptor beta chain was sequenced within a study of PD-1 blockade in classical Hodgkin lymphoma. With respect to this clone: The antigen remains unidentified.

The ends lost 4 bases at V and 5 bases at J; junction bases unmatched: 10. This CDR3 has 16 amino acids. Germline lookup yields CDR1 SGHRS and CDR2 YFSETQ. Study findings and constraints: The authors excluded patients who started nivolumab under 1 year after ASCT. Patients with a complete response exhibited baseline diversity comparable to newly diagnosed patients.

Measured with immunoSEQ multiplex PCR; TCRdb has only the in-frame clones, and not every one. Of around 9,600 clones listed, roughly 80% are singletons. Time point reported: cycle 4 day 1 (C4D1), after 5 to 7 weeks of nivolumab. Autologous stem cell transplantation was followed by relapse in every patient, and brentuximab vedotin exposure varied. Magnetic negative selection was used to purify CD4+ T cells from PBMCs that had been thawed. The TCR originated in a human donor with classical Hodgkin lymphoma. The sample in question was CD4+ T cells from blood, obtained before the fourth cycle of nivolumab. This chain connects TRBV5-1 to TRBJ2-2; 8 bases fit TRBD2. This CDR3 is CASSPGGASGTGELFF. CDR3 DNA: TGCGCCAGCAGCCCCGGGGGGGCTTCGGGGACCGGGGAGCTGTTTTTT.